This entry lists 5 T cell receptor beta chains sequenced from one sample in a study of shared clonotypes between healthy human individuals. In the naive CD8 group, cells lacked CD45RO and were positively selected for CCR7, so terminally differentiated effector memory CD45RA+ cells were left out. TCRdb's copy holds only in-frame clones and misses some; the assay was immunoSEQ multiplex PCR. The sample carries about 2.2 million clones, just under 95% recorded once. Sequences were obtained from naive CD8+ T cells from PBMCs. The receptor source for this set is a man aged 18 to 30 in good health. Some clones in this sample may be carry-over from other donors' samples.

The genes are TRBV6-5 and TRBJ2-7, with TRBD1 matching 7 bases. The germline V gene has CDR1 MNHEY and CDR2 SVGAGI. The CDR3 extends over 13 amino acids. Losses at the gene ends were 4 bases for V and 6 bases for J; bases not matched to a gene: 6. The CDR3 DNA is TGTGCCAGCAGTTTCGACAGGGTCCCCGAGCAGTACTTC. Encoded protein: CASSFDRVPEQYF.

The CDR3 loop reads CASSLVGGQATGELFF. CDR3 nucleotide sequence: TGTGCCAGCAGCTTAGTCGGAGGACAGGCCACCGGGGAGCTGTTTTTT. This chain uses TRBV7-2 with TRBJ2-2, with TRBD1 matching 7 bases. The length of the CDR3 is 16 residues. V shed 1 base and J 4 bases; nucleotides not matched to a gene: 6. Looked up from germline, CDR1 is SGHTA and CDR2 is FQGNSA.

The V gene is TRBV2, the J gene TRBJ2-1; 10 bases fit TRBD2. This CDR3 spans 15 amino acids. The J segment lost 3 bases and the V segment lost 6 bases, leaving 5 bases of the junction unmatched. Looked up from germline, CDR1 is SNHLY and CDR2 is FYNNEI. The CDR3 loop is CASRGTSANYNEQFF. The CDR3 coding sequence is TGTGCCAGCAGGGGGACTAGCGCCAACTACAATGAGCAGTTCTTC.

The rearrangement uses TRBV28 and TRBJ2-3; 10 bases fit TRBD2. J gave up 1 base and V 7 bases, and 5 bases lay outside the gene matches. Germline CDR1 is MDHEN and CDR2 is SYDVKM. CDR3 length: 15 amino acids. The CDR3 DNA is TGTGCCAGCACCAAACTAGCGGGGCGCACAGATACGCAGTATTTT. This codes for CASTKLAGRTDTQYF.

The V gene is TRBV5-1, the J gene TRBJ2-3; maybe TRBD2 (5 bases). This CDR3 spans 16 amino acids. Trimming removed 4 bases from V and 3 bases from J, with 18 bases in between. The germline V gene has CDR1 SGHRS and CDR2 YFSETQ. CDR3 sequence (DNA): TGCGCCAGCAGCCCACCTCGGGGTGGTAATACAGATACGCAGTATTTT. Residues: CASSPPRGGNTDTQYF.